This is a list of T cell receptor beta chains from one sample in a study of shared clonotypes between healthy human individuals. The table came from immunoSEQ multiplex PCR; TCRdb's copy has only in-frame clones and leaves some out. The data show around 2.1 million clones, approximately 94% seen once. The sample taken for sequencing was naive CD8+ T cells from PBMCs. Receptor source: a man aged 18 to 29 in good health. Some clones in this sample may be carry-over from other donors' samples. Both conserved end residues are part of each CDR3. The order of the fields is V gene, D gene, clone size, J gene, CDR3 DNA, CDR3 protein. The D gene is left open where the match is weak. Expanded clones are given a class, and other clones once, few, many or no size at all.

v_call: TRBV7-9
d_call: NA
clone_size: NA
j_call: TRBJ2-7
cdr3_nt: TGTGCCAGCAGCCCCCTCTGGGGGTCCTCCTACGAGCAGTACTTC
cdr3_aa: CASSPLWGSSYEQYF

v_call: TRBV30
d_call: NA
clone_size: few
j_call: TRBJ1-4
cdr3_nt: TGTGCCTGGATGATTTCGGGGATAGTGTTTTTT
cdr3_aa: CAWMISGIVFF

v_call: TRBV7-9
d_call: NA
clone_size: once
j_call: TRBJ2-7
cdr3_nt: TGTGCCAGCAGCTCCGTTGGGACGAAATACGAGCAGTACTTC
cdr3_aa: CASSSVGTKYEQYF

v_call: TRBV4-1
d_call: NA
clone_size: NA
j_call: TRBJ2-5
cdr3_nt: TGCGCCACCTCAATGAGGCTCCAAGAGACCCAGTACTTC
cdr3_aa: CATSMRLQETQYF

v_call: TRBV28
d_call: NA
clone_size: NA
j_call: TRBJ2-2
cdr3_nt: TGTGCCAGCAGTTCCACACGAGGGGCGGGAAACACCGGGGAGCTGTTTTTT
cdr3_aa: CASSSTRGAGNTGELFF

v_call: TRBV10-3
d_call: NA
clone_size: NA
j_call: TRBJ1-2
cdr3_nt: TGTGCCATCTCGGTCGGCCCCGGGGATGGCTACACCTTC
cdr3_aa: CAISVGPGDGYTF

v_call: TRBV7-3
d_call: NA
clone_size: NA
j_call: TRBJ2-2
cdr3_nt: TGTGCCAGCAGCTCTCCGAATCGGACAGAGACCGGGGAGCTGTTTTTT
cdr3_aa: CASSSPNRTETGELFF

v_call: TRBV6-1
d_call: TRBD1
clone_size: NA
j_call: TRBJ2-7
cdr3_nt: TGTGCCAGCAGTGCACGACAGGGCTACGAGCAGTACTTC
cdr3_aa: CASSARQGYEQYF

v_call: TRBV4-2
d_call: TRBD2
clone_size: once
j_call: TRBJ2-1
cdr3_nt: TGTGCCAGCAGCCAAGTAATCCTGGGCGGGAGATTCGATGAGCAGTTCTTC
cdr3_aa: CASSQVILGGRFDEQFF

v_call: TRBV4-1
d_call: NA
clone_size: NA
j_call: TRBJ2-6
cdr3_nt: TGCGCCAGCAGCCAAGTCTCTGCGGTGGGCGGGGCCAACGTCCTGACTTTC
cdr3_aa: CASSQVSAVGGANVLTF

v_call: TRBV9
d_call: NA
clone_size: NA
j_call: TRBJ2-1
cdr3_nt: TGTGCCAGCAGCGCGGCGGTAGCCCACAATGAGCAGTTCTTC
cdr3_aa: CASSAAVAHNEQFF

v_call: TRBV29-1
d_call: TRBD2
clone_size: NA
j_call: TRBJ2-7
cdr3_nt: TGCAGCGTTTGGGGTGTGGTGGCGGAGCGGGGGGCCCGGGAGCAGTACTTC
cdr3_aa: CSVWGVVAERGAREQYF

v_call: TRBV28
d_call: NA
clone_size: once
j_call: TRBJ2-2
cdr3_nt: TGTGCCAGCAGTCCCTCGGGACACCGGGACGCGAACACCGGGGAGCTGTTTTTT
cdr3_aa: CASSPSGHRDANTGELFF

v_call: TRBV6-5
d_call: NA
clone_size: NA
j_call: TRBJ2-3
cdr3_nt: TGTGCCAGCAGTTACTCCGGGGGAGGGGGCATAGATACGCAGTATTTT
cdr3_aa: CASSYSGGGGIDTQYF

v_call: TRBV19
d_call: NA
clone_size: NA
j_call: TRBJ1-2
cdr3_nt: TGTGCCAGTAGTCCAGGGTATACCTCAAACTATGGCTACACCTTC
cdr3_aa: CASSPGYTSNYGYTF

v_call: TRBV5-1
d_call: NA
clone_size: NA
j_call: TRBJ2-7
cdr3_nt: TGCGCCAGCAGCTTGGGCAGGTCAAAGTACGAGCAGTACTTC
cdr3_aa: CASSLGRSKYEQYF

v_call: TRBV5-1
d_call: TRBD1
clone_size: NA
j_call: TRBJ2-7
cdr3_nt: TGCGCCAGCAGCAGGACAGGGGGTAACGAGCAGTACTTC
cdr3_aa: CASSRTGGNEQYF

v_call: TRBV30
d_call: NA
clone_size: NA
j_call: TRBJ2-5
cdr3_nt: TGTGCCTGGAGTGTACTGGGCTTGGCGTACCAAGAGACCCAGTACTTC
cdr3_aa: CAWSVLGLAYQETQYF

v_call: TRBV7-9
d_call: NA
clone_size: NA
j_call: TRBJ2-3
cdr3_nt: TGTGCCAGCAGCTTAGACAGGAACACAGATACGCAGTATTTT
cdr3_aa: CASSLDRNTDTQYF

v_call: TRBV30
d_call: NA
clone_size: NA
j_call: TRBJ2-1
cdr3_nt: TGTGCCTGGAGTGCCGGGGGCAATGAGCAGTTCTTC
cdr3_aa: CAWSAGGNEQFF

v_call: TRBV6-1
d_call: NA
clone_size: NA
j_call: TRBJ1-5
cdr3_nt: TGTGCCAGTACCACAGGAAAATATAGCAATCAGCCCCAGCATTTT
cdr3_aa: CASTTGKYSNQPQHF

v_call: TRBV28
d_call: TRBD2
clone_size: NA
j_call: TRBJ2-3
cdr3_nt: TGTGCCAGCAGTACGCAGCGGGAGTGGAGCACAGATACGCAGTATTTT
cdr3_aa: CASSTQREWSTDTQYF

v_call: TRBV7-9
d_call: TRBD2
clone_size: NA
j_call: TRBJ2-2
cdr3_nt: TGTGCCAGCAGCTTAGGGGAATACGGGAGGCGGACCGGGGAGCTGTTTTTT
cdr3_aa: CASSLGEYGRRTGELFF

v_call: TRBV10-2
d_call: NA
clone_size: few
j_call: TRBJ1-1
cdr3_nt: TGCGCCAGCCTGGGACATCTGAACACTGAAGCTTTCTTT
cdr3_aa: CASLGHLNTEAFF

v_call: TRBV29-1
d_call: NA
clone_size: once
j_call: TRBJ2-7
cdr3_nt: TGCAGCGTTGAGGACCTCGGATACGAGCAGTACTTC
cdr3_aa: CSVEDLGYEQYF

v_call: TRBV4-1
d_call: NA
clone_size: NA
j_call: TRBJ2-5
cdr3_nt: TGCGCCAGCAGCCAAGAGTCCCCTGACGCCGTGGGAGCGGAGACCCAGTACTTC
cdr3_aa: CASSQESPDAVGAETQYF

v_call: TRBV6-5
d_call: NA
clone_size: NA
j_call: TRBJ2-7
cdr3_nt: TGTGCCAGCAGTTACGCAGGGCGGGACGAGCAGTACTTC
cdr3_aa: CASSYAGRDEQYF

v_call: TRBV11-2
d_call: NA
clone_size: NA
j_call: TRBJ2-1
cdr3_nt: TGTGCCAGCAGCTTAGAGTACCGGCACTCCAACAATGAGCAGTTCTTC
cdr3_aa: CASSLEYRHSNNEQFF

v_call: TRBV7-9
d_call: NA
clone_size: NA
j_call: TRBJ1-5
cdr3_nt: TGTGCCAGCAGCCCCGGGGGGACGGGGTATAGCAATCAGCCCCAGCATTTT
cdr3_aa: CASSPGGTGYSNQPQHF

v_call: TRBV6-1
d_call: NA
clone_size: NA
j_call: TRBJ1-1
cdr3_nt: TGTGCCAGCAGTCTTATACAGGGCGGCGAAGCTTTCTTT
cdr3_aa: CASSLIQGGEAFF

v_call: TRBV14
d_call: TRBD2
clone_size: NA
j_call: TRBJ2-5
cdr3_nt: TGTGCCAGCAGCCTTGGGTTTAGCGGGTTCCAAGAGACCCAGTACTTC
cdr3_aa: CASSLGFSGFQETQYF

v_call: TRBV27
d_call: NA
clone_size: NA
j_call: TRBJ2-7
cdr3_nt: TGTGCCAGCAGTTTCAGGGCGCTGGGGGAGCAGTACTTC
cdr3_aa: CASSFRALGEQYF

v_call: TRBV12-5
d_call: TRBD1
clone_size: NA
j_call: TRBJ2-3
cdr3_nt: TGTGCTAGTGGGAAAACAGGGGAACTTGATACGCAGTATTTT
cdr3_aa: CASGKTGELDTQYF

v_call: TRBV19
d_call: NA
clone_size: NA
j_call: TRBJ2-3
cdr3_nt: TGTGCCAGTAGTATCAATCCCACCGCGTTCACAGATACGCAGTATTTT
cdr3_aa: CASSINPTAFTDTQYF

v_call: TRBV7-9
d_call: NA
clone_size: NA
j_call: TRBJ2-1
cdr3_nt: TGTGCCAGCAGCCATTACAATGAGCAGTTCTTC
cdr3_aa: CASSHYNEQFF

v_call: TRBV28
d_call: TRBD1
clone_size: NA
j_call: TRBJ1-4
cdr3_nt: TGTGCCAGCAGTCCCCCGGACAGGGGGTTTGGTGAAAAACTGTTTTTT
cdr3_aa: CASSPPDRGFGEKLFF

v_call: TRBV6-6
d_call: NA
clone_size: NA
j_call: TRBJ2-7
cdr3_nt: TGTGCCAGCAGTTACCCCCCGCGGGTGCCCTACGAGCAGTACTTC
cdr3_aa: CASSYPPRVPYEQYF

v_call: TRBV18
d_call: NA
clone_size: NA
j_call: TRBJ1-2
cdr3_nt: TGTGCCAGCTCACCAACAAACTTCGAATATGGCTACACCTTC
cdr3_aa: CASSPTNFEYGYTF

v_call: TRBV5-8
d_call: NA
clone_size: NA
j_call: TRBJ1-5
cdr3_nt: TGTGCCACCAGGGGAGCAGGGGTGTTCAATCAGCCCCAGCATTTT
cdr3_aa: CATRGAGVFNQPQHF